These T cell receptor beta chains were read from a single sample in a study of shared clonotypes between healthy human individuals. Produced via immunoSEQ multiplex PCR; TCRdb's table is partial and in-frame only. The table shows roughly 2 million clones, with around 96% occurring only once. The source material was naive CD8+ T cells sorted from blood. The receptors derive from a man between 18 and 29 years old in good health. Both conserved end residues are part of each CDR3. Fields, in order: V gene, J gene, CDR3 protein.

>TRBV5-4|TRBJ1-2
CASSIGTTNPNYGYTF
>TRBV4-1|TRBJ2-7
CASSQDKFRAVDEQYF
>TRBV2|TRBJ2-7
CASSDSGDEQYF
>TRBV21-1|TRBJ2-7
CASPIGRGSSYEQYF
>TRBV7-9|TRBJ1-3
CASTSGPGNTIYF
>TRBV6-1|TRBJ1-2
CASSDRDNWTHGYTF
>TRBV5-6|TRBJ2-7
CASSSGTGLGEQYF
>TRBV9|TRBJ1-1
CASSVQGDTEAFF
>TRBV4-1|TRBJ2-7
CASSPGLNTYEQYF
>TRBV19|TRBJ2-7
CASSTASGAYEQYF
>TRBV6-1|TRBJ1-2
CASSEIGQGYGYTF
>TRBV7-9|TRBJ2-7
CASSTNAGLERDEQYF
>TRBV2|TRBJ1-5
CAGSGTEVGNQPQHF
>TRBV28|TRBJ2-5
CASILGLGAGETQYF
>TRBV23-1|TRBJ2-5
CASSPNQYF
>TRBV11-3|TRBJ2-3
CASSLGTANTQYF
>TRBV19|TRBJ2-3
CASSIGTFLLTDTQYF
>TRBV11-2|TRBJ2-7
CASSLGVAPIYEQYF
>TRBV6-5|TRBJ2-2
CASCPGSSTGELFF
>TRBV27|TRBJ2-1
CASSLLAGSYNEQFF
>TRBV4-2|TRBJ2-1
CASSQAAGGQDEQFF
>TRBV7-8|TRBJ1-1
CASSLTGMNTEAFF
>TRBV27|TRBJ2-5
CASSPGTSKETQYF
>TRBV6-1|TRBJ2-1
CASSIRQGAYNEQFF
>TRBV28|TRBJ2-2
CASSFIDRGRTGELFF
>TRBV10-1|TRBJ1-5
CASSEGGVGNQPQHF
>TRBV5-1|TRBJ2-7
CASTPWVRGGDTYEQYF
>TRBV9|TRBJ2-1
CASSVVAGGSYNEQFF
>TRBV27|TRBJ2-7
CASSPEPGAPLEQYF